The 30 T cell receptor beta chains below come from one sample, sequenced in a study of blood T cells in healthy people across ages. Then a second PCR, running roughly 6 to 12 cycles, was carried out with a sample-barcoded 5' primer and a J-beta primer mix. TCRdb used MiXCR to reprocess the 5' RACE reads, holding one entry per CDR3 protein. The repertoire holds about 730,000 distinct CDR3 sequences, with roughly 44% as singletons. The material sequenced was blood. These receptors all stem from a woman aged 60-75 years in good health.

This clonotype has only one observation. The chain recombines TRBV3-1 with TRBJ2-4; tentatively, D is TRBD2 (6 bases). CDR3 length: 14 residues. Trimming cost V 11 bases and J 13 bases, with 27 bases left between them. Germline V gives CDR1 LGHDT, CDR2 YNNKEL (reference sequence). This chain's CDR3 is CAGTHTGSDNEQYF. The CDR3 DNA sequence: TGTGCCGGCACCCACACCGGGAGCGACAATGAGCAGTACTTC.

A note on this clonotype: At one boundary the junction diverges from the germline segment, which might be a read error. V gene TRBV6-2 or TRBV6-3 combines with J gene TRBJ1-4; D gene uncertain. CDR3 size: 13 residues. Germline lookup yields CDR1 MNHEY and CDR2 SVGEGT. The chain's CDR3 is CASSYSSGEKPFF. The CDR3 region has the DNA TGTGCCAGCAGTTACTCCTCGGGTGAAAAACCGTTTTTT.

The table lists this clonotype with a count of one. The chain links TRBV12-3 or TRBV12-4 to TRBJ1-5; tentatively, D is TRBD1 (5 bases). CDR3 length equals 13 residues. V gave up 3 bases and J gave up 7 bases, with 10 bases separating them. The CDR3, as DNA: TGTGCCAGCAGTTTGGCAGGGAGGCAGCCCCAGCATTTT. It specifies CASSLAGRQPQHF.

The chain couples TRBV7-3 to TRBJ2-4; D perhaps matches TRBD2 (5 bases). V gave up 0 bases and J gave up 3 bases, with 9 bases separating them. CDR3 length: 15 residues. Germline-derived CDR1 and CDR2 are SGHTA and FQGTGA. The DNA for the CDR3 is TGTGCCAGCAGCTTAACCGGGGAAAGCAAAAACATTCAGTACTTC. Translated, it gives CASSLTGESKNIQYF.

V gene TRBV4-1 combines with J gene TRBJ1-5, with D possibly TRBD1 on 5 matching bases. In germline, CDR1 is MGHRA, CDR2 YSYEKL. V lost 3 bases, J lost 3 bases, and 12 bases lay in between. CDR3 size: 15 residues. The CDR3 DNA follows: TGCGCCAGCAGCCAGGGGGGAACAGCCAATCAGCCCCAGCATTTT. This translates into CASSQGGTANQPQHF.

The chain has TRBV20-1 and TRBJ1-2; D unresolved. Between the trimmed V and J ends, which lost 0 bases and 7 bases, there was a span of 18 bases. The length of the CDR3 is 15 residues. Germline CDR1 and CDR2: DFQATT and SNEGSKA (reference sequence). The CDR3 bases are TGCAGTGCTAGAGATAACGAGAGGTCAATTCCTGGCTACACCTTC. Residues: CSARDNERSIPGYTF.

Regarding this clonotype: Since a much larger clone is just one base distant, this may be a read error. The chain combines TRBV7-2 with TRBJ2-1, with 7 nucleotides matching TRBD2. The CDR3 is 17 amino acids. Germline V gene sequence: CDR1 SGHTA, CDR2 FQGNSA. The CDR3 is CASSLTLAASSDNEQFF. Written as DNA, the CDR3 is TGTGCCAGCAGCTTAACGCTAGCGGCTAGCTCCGACAATGAGCAGTTCTTC.

CDR3 nucleotide sequence: TGTGCCAGCACTAGGACTAGCGGGCGACGCACAGATACGCAGTATTTT. Protein sequence: CASTRTSGRRTDTQYF. The chain has TRBV6-1 and TRBJ2-3; 11 bases fit TRBD2. Germline V lookup: CDR1 MNHNS, CDR2 SASEGT. V shed 7 bases and J 1 base; nucleotides not matched to a gene: 7. This CDR3 is 16 amino acids long.

Remarks on this clonotype: It may be a read error: a sequence one base away is much more abundant. The chain joins TRBV5-1 to TRBJ2-1; D tentatively fits TRBD1 or TRBD2 (5 bases each). The CDR3 contains 15 residues. The germline CDR1 and CDR2 sequences are SGHRS and YFSETQ. Deletions cut 0 bases from V and 6 bases from J, with 13 bases between. The CDR3 DNA reads as TGCGCCAGCAGCTTGGAAGGGGAGCCCTGCAATGAGCAGTTCTTC. This sequence encodes CASSLEGEPCNEQFF.

About this clonotype itself: A clone one base away is much larger, so this may be a read error. This chain connects TRBV7-2 to TRBJ2-3, with D perhaps TRBD2 (6 bases). V dropped 10 bases and J dropped 12 bases, with 17 bases sitting between them. The CDR3 is 11 residues long. The germline CDR1 and CDR2 sequences are SGHTA and FQGNSA. DNA for the CDR3: TGTGCCATCGGCGTCCGGGAGCCCCAGTATTTT. It is translated as CAIGVREPQYF.

This clonotype was found a few times. The CDR3 loop reads CASSPKGARGAGTDTQYF. The CDR3, as DNA: TGTGCCAGCAGCCCTAAAGGGGCACGAGGGGCCGGCACAGATACGCAGTATTTT. The chain couples TRBV7-3 to TRBJ2-3, with D perhaps TRBD1 or TRBD2 (5 bases each). V lost 5 bases and J lost 1, with 22 bases in between. This CDR3 has 18 residues. CDR1 and CDR2 (germline): SGHTA, FQGTGA.

A single count supports this clonotype. The CDR3 loop reads CSAIRGGGGELFF. For the CDR3, the DNA is TGCAGTGCCATCCGGGGAGGCGGCGGGGAGCTGTTTTTT. This rearrangement joins TRBV20-1 to TRBJ2-2; tentative D call: TRBD2 (6 bases). Trimming took 6 bases from V and 7 from J, leaving 15 bases between them. Germline CDR1 DFQATT, CDR2 SNEGSKA (reference sequence). The CDR3 has 13 residues.

V gene TRBV30 combines with J gene TRBJ2-3; tentative D call: TRBD1 (6 bases). Germline values: CDR1 GTSNPN, CDR2 SVGIG (reference sequence). V lost 2 bases and J lost 0, with 12 bases in between. The CDR3 is made up of 15 amino acids. Written as DNA, the CDR3 is TGTGCCTGGAGTCCGGGACAAACTAGCACAGATACGCAGTATTTT. Residues: CAWSPGQTSTDTQYF.

This clonotype was picked up many times. The rearrangement uses TRBV7-6 and TRBJ2-5; 10 bases line up with TRBD2. Trimming at V came to 5 bases and at J to 2 bases, leaving 8 bases not matched to a gene. CDR3 length: 16 amino acids. Per germline, CDR1 SGHVS and CDR2 FNYEAQ. Here the CDR3 DNA reads TGTGCCAGCAGCCAACAAAGCGGGAGGGGTCAAGAGACCCAGTACTTC. This translates into CASSQQSGRGQETQYF. The whole variable domain, filled in from reference TRBV7-6 and TRBJ2-5, reads GAGVSQSPRYKVTKRGQDVALRCDPISGHVSLYWYRQALGQGPEFLTYFNYEAQQDKSGLPNDRFSAERPEGSISTLTIQRTEQRDSAMYRCASSQQSGRGQETQYFGPGTRLLVL.

Note on this clonotype: The junction departs from the called germline gene at one end, perhaps through a read error. The chain combines TRBV18 with TRBJ2-5; D perhaps matches TRBD1 (6 bases). Germline loops: CDR1 KGHSH, CDR2 LQKENI. The CDR3 length is 13 residues. In DNA, the CDR3 is TGTGTCAGCTCACCACAGGGCCAAGAGACCCAGTACTTC. Protein: CVSSPQGQETQYF.

This chain links TRBV7-9 with TRBJ1-4; 8 bases agree with TRBD1. The CDR3 is 17 residues long. CDR1 is SEHNR, CDR2 FQNEAQ, per germline (reference sequence). V was clipped by 4 bases and J by 10 bases; unmatched bases: 17. The CDR3 loop is CASSSSRDRKGKGKLFF. In DNA, the CDR3 is TGTGCCAGCAGCTCGTCCCGGGACAGGAAAGGGAAAGGAAAACTGTTTTTT.

The CDR3 here is CASSQEYGAMGNEQYF. CDR3 bases: TGTGCCAGCAGCCAAGAATACGGGGCTATGGGGAATGAGCAGTACTTC. The V and J genes are TRBV4-2 and TRBJ2-5, with D perhaps assigned TRBD1 or TRBD2 (5 bases each). CDR3 length equals 16 residues. V was shortened by 0 bases and J by 11 bases, with 22 bases between the two germline ends. CDR1 is LGHNA and CDR2 is YNFKEQ in the germline V gene.

J is TRBJ2-5 and V is TRBV4-2; 8 nucleotides agree with TRBD2. The CDR3 sequence is 14 residues long. With 6 bases clipped from V and 1 base from J, the junction kept 4 bases outside the gene matches. In germline, CDR1 is LGHNA, CDR2 YNFKEQ. CDR3 loop: CASSKSGGQETQYF. The CDR3 nucleotides are TGTGCCAGCAGTAAAAGCGGGGGCCAAGAGACCCAGTACTTC.

Of note for this clonotype: A single base separates this from a much larger clone, so it may be a read error. This chain uses TRBV20-1 with TRBJ2-5; D not resolved. The DNA matches TRBJ2-7 better at its end, which makes the J call doubtful. The germline gives CDR1 DFQATT, CDR2 SNEGSKA (reference sequence). The CDR3 extends over 11 amino acids. The CDR3 DNA is TGCAGTGCTCAGGCTGGAGTCGAGCAGTACTTC. Translated, it gives CSAQAGVEQYF.

This clonotype turned up a few times. V gene TRBV7-2 combines with J gene TRBJ2-3; D not resolved. Germline V CDR1 and CDR2: SGHTA, FQGNSA. V was trimmed by 0 bases and J by 2 bases, leaving 12 bases between them. CDR3 size: 16 residues. The CDR3 loop is CASSLAWGLNTDTQYF. CDR3 in DNA: TGTGCCAGCAGCTTAGCGTGGGGTTTAAACACAGATACGCAGTATTTT. The full variable domain, rest sourced from reference TRBV7-2 and TRBJ2-3, is GAGVSQSPSNKVTEKGKDVELRCDPISGHTALYWYRQSLGQGLEFLIYFQGNSAPDKSGLPSDRFSAERTGGSVSTLTIQRTQQEDSAVYLCASSLAWGLNTDTQYFGPGTRLTVL.

The rearrangement joins TRBV24-1 to TRBJ2-1; TRBD2 matches at 11 bases. Unmatched junction bases numbered 8, after V lost 5 bases and J lost 3 bases. Germline CDR1 is KGHDR and CDR2 is SFDVKD. The CDR3 spans 17 residues. In DNA form, the CDR3 reads TGTGCCACCAGTGTCGTTCTTGGGACTAGCGGCTACAATGAGCAGTTCTTC. This gives the protein CATSVVLGTSGYNEQFF.

The chain employs TRBV7-9 and TRBJ2-7, with D maybe TRBD1 (5 bases). CDR3 length: 12 amino acids. Germline-derived CDR1 and CDR2 are SEHNR and FQNEAQ (reference sequence). V lost 1 base to trimming and J lost 5 bases, with 6 bases between them. CDR3 nucleotides: TGTGCCAGCAGCTTAGTGACAGACGAGCAGTACTTC. Protein product: CASSLVTDEQYF. Using reference TRBV7-9 and TRBJ2-7 for the parts outside the CDR3, the full variable domain is DTGVSQNPRHKITKRGQNVTFRCDPISEHNRLYWYRQTLGQGPEFLTYFQNEAQLEKSRLLSDRFSAERPKGSFSTLEIQRTEQGDSAMYLCASSLVTDEQYFGPGTRLTVT.

This clonotype was picked up many times. The chain has TRBV28 and TRBJ2-5, with D possibly being TRBD1 or TRBD2 (5 bases each). The V gene's germline CDR1 is MDHEN and CDR2 SYDVKM. The V end was cut by 3 bases, the J end by 2 bases, with 13 bases between. The CDR3 has 15 residues. CDR3 DNA: TGTGCCAGCAGTTTTTTCTCGGGGCCTCAAGAGACCCAGTACTTC. This gives the protein CASSFFSGPQETQYF. The variable domain in full, with the rest retrieved from reference TRBV28 and TRBJ2-5, is DVKVTQSSRYLVKRTGEKVFLECVQDMDHENMFWYRQDPGLGLRLIYFSYDVKMKEKGDIPEGYSVSREKKERFSLILESASTNQTSMYLCASSFFSGPQETQYFGPGTRLLVL.

This clonotype was observed a few times. V usage is TRBV6-1 and J usage is TRBJ1-1; D not resolved. The CDR3 extends over 14 amino acids. Looked up from germline, CDR1 is MNHNS and CDR2 is SASEGT. V dropped 1 base and J dropped 0 bases, with 6 bases sitting between them. The chain's CDR3 is CASSEVVMNTEAFF. The CDR3 region has the DNA TGTGCCAGCAGTGAAGTAGTTATGAACACTGAAGCTTTCTTT.

This clonotype was seen repeatedly, ten times or more. The V call is TRBV4-3, the J call TRBJ2-1, with D unresolved. Germline assignment: CDR1 LGHNA and CDR2 YSLEER. The CDR3 is made up of 15 amino acids. Trimming removed 1 base at V and 8 bases at J, with 15 bases between. CDR3 nucleotide sequence: TGCGCCAGCAGCCAAGTTTCGACTGGGTCGGATGAGCAGTTCTTC. Its protein is CASSQVSTGSDEQFF.

This clonotype was seen more than once but under ten times. The chain uses TRBV11-2 and TRBJ2-7; the D gene is possibly TRBD2 (5 bases). This CDR3 has 15 residues. V shed 1 base and J shed 2 bases, with 12 bases lying between them. The V gene's germline CDR1 is SGHAT and CDR2 FQNNGV. CDR3 protein: CASSLGTPPTYEQYF. In DNA, the CDR3 is TGTGCCAGCAGCTTAGGGACTCCCCCCACCTACGAGCAGTACTTC.

This clonotype was counted once. This CDR3 reads CASPDADSYEQYF. CDR3 nucleotides: TGTGCCAGTCCGGACGCAGACTCCTACGAGCAGTACTTC. V is TRBV10-3 and J is TRBJ2-7; no definite D call. Germline V gives CDR1 ENHRY, CDR2 SYGVKD. V was shortened by 10 bases and J by 0 bases, with 13 bases between the two germline ends. There are 13 residues in the CDR3.

J is TRBJ2-1 and V is TRBV12-3 or TRBV12-4; 8 bases line up with TRBD1. The CDR3 covers 16 residues. With 0 bases clipped from V and 6 bases from J, the junction kept 7 bases outside the gene matches. CDR3 protein: CASSLAGTGPSNEQFF. The CDR3 region has the DNA TGTGCCAGCAGTTTAGCCGGGACAGGCCCATCCAATGAGCAGTTCTTC.

The rearrangement uses TRBV20-1 and TRBJ2-3; D may be TRBD1 (5 bases). The CDR3 covers 12 residues. CDR1 and CDR2 (germline): DFQATT, SNEGSKA (reference sequence). V shed 5 bases and J shed 5 bases, with 11 bases lying between them. CDR3: CSARRQKDTQYF. CDR3 coding DNA: TGCAGTGCTCGCCGACAGAAAGATACGCAGTATTTT.

This rearrangement joins TRBV12-5 to TRBJ2-1; 7 nucleotides match TRBD1. In germline, CDR1 is LGHNT, CDR2 FRNRAP. CDR3 length equals 16 residues. The V segment lost 9 bases and the J segment 12 bases; nucleotides outside the gene matches: 23. The CDR3 DNA reads as TGTGCTAGCCGCCTTCCCGGGACAGAAGTATACAAGGGGCAGTTCTTC. Its protein product is CASRLPGTEVYKGQFF.